The clone carrying this T cell receptor (beta chain) was counted between two and nine times. Its antigen is not identified. The CDR3 loop spans 16 amino acids. Germline V gene sequence: CDR1 MDHEN, CDR2 SYDVKM. V gave up 6 bases and J gave up 5 bases, with 23 bases separating them. This sample is drawn from a study of cytomegalovirus exposure and HLA in healthy donors. Study-wide context: Falling in the Caucasian-associated ancestry cluster were 81% of 398 genotyped donors. Whole-study findings and limits: Later genetic work tied a missense DCLRE1C variant to beta-chain V and J trimming.

The PCR used 60 Vbeta and 13 Jbeta primers. Assay: immunoSEQ multiplex PCR; the TCRdb copy retains only in-frame clones and omits some. The sample includes 100,000 to 150,000 clones, 60% to 75% of them seen just once. Specimen: PBMCs. The chain uses TRBV28 and TRBJ2-7; weak D call: TRBD1 (5 bases). The TCR was taken from a woman aged 45-65 years in good health and CMV-seropositive. CDR3 protein: CASSPRRRAPHHEQYF. The CDR3 DNA is TGTGCCAGCAGCCCCCGCCGCAGGGCCCCACACCACGAGCAGTACTTC.